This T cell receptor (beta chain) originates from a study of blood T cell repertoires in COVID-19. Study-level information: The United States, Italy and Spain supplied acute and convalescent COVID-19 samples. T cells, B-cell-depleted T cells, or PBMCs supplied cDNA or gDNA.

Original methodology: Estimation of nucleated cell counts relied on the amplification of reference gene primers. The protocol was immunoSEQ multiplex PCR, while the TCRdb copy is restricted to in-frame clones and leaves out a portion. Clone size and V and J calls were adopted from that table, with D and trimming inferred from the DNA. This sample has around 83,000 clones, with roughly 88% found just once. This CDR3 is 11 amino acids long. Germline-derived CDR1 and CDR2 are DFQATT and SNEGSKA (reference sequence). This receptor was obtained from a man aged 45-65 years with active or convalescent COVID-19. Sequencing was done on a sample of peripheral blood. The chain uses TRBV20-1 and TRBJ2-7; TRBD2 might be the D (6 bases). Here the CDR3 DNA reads TGCAGGGGGGGTCTGGGCAGCGAGCAGTACTTC. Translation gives CRGGLGSEQYF.